Each of the 23 T cell receptor beta chains below was sequenced from the same sample in a study of Graves' ophthalmopathy and Graves' hyperthyroidism. TCR beta CDR3 amplification used RNA transcripts. HTBI primers were used in a first-round RT-PCR, which preceded a second-round multiplex PCR. TCRdb passed the multiplex PCR reads through MiXCR, listing each CDR3 protein once. This sample has some 360,000 distinct CDR3 sequences, with about 18% found just once. Sequencing input: peripheral blood. Every receptor here comes from an adult woman with stable Graves' hyperthyroidism.

This clonotype was counted many times. The chain combines TRBV20-1 with TRBJ2-5; possibly TRBD1 for D (6 bases). CDR3 length: 15 residues. Deletions cut 4 bases from V and 4 bases from J, with 19 bases between. Germline V gives CDR1 DFQATT, CDR2 SNEGSKA (reference sequence). The CDR3 sequence is CSATLWGRGIETQYF. Here the CDR3 DNA reads TGCAGTGCTACGCTCTGGGGCAGGGGAATAGAGACCCAGTACTTC.

This clonotype was observed many times. The chain joins TRBV6-5 to TRBJ2-7, with 9 bases lining up with TRBD1. V trimming: 10 bases; J trimming: 3 bases; junction bases outside the gene matches: 4. CDR1 and CDR2 (germline): MNHEY, SVGAGI. There are 12 residues in the CDR3. CDR3 DNA: TGTGCCACCGGGACAGGGAGCTACGAGCAGTACTTC. The encoded protein is CATGTGSYEQYF.

In this sample, this clonotype turned up many times. The V call is TRBV30, the J call TRBJ1-1, with no clear D. CDR3 size: 12 residues. Germline assignment: CDR1 GTSNPN and CDR2 SVGIG (reference sequence). V lost 0 bases and J lost 6, with 8 bases in between. CDR3 coding DNA: TGTGCCTGGAGTGTCGCTGTCGCTGAAGCTTTCTTT. Translation: CAWSVAVAEAFF.

The sample holds one count of this clonotype. The chain uses TRBV7-9 and TRBJ1-6; D remains unclear. Between the trimmed V and J ends, which lost 5 bases and 7 bases, there was a span of 15 bases. The CDR3 covers 15 residues. Per the germline V gene, CDR1 is SEHNR and CDR2 is FQNEAQ (reference sequence). DNA of the CDR3: TGTGCCAGCAGCCCAACGGGAGGGTGGAATTCACCCCTCCACTTT. Translation gives CASSPTGGWNSPLHF.

This clonotype came up a few times. The chain combines TRBV7-8 with TRBJ1-5; no definite D call. CDR3 length: 15 amino acids. Trimming pared 6 bases from V and 9 bases from J, leaving 21 bases between. The germline V gene has CDR1 SGHVS and CDR2 FQNEAQ. CDR3 region: CASSPTGTVFGPQHF. The CDR3 nucleotides are TGTGCCAGCAGTCCAACGGGTACAGTCTTCGGGCCCCAGCATTTT.

This clonotype was detected ten times or more. The V gene is TRBV5-1, the J gene TRBJ1-2, with D possibly matching TRBD1 (6 bases). Germline CDR1 SGHRS, CDR2 YFSETQ. The V end lost 0 bases, the J end lost 6 bases, and 15 bases lay between the germline ends. This CDR3 region has 15 residues. The CDR3 nucleotides read TGCGCCAGCAGCTTGGCCGGTCAGGGGTATCATGGCTACACCTTC. Translated: CASSLAGQGYHGYTF.

This clonotype has a count of ten or more. The chain links TRBV11-2 to TRBJ2-5, with D possibly matching TRBD1 (5 bases). CDR1 is SGHAT, CDR2 FQNNGV, per germline. The CDR3 runs to 15 residues. V was cut by 1 base and J by 5 bases, with 14 bases left in between. The CDR3 loop reads CASSLASGLGETQYF. CDR3 in DNA: TGTGCCAGCAGCTTAGCTTCAGGGCTGGGTGAGACCCAGTACTTC.

This chain links TRBV11-2 with TRBJ2-2; a weak D match, TRBD2 (5 bases). The V gene's germline CDR1 is SGHAT and CDR2 FQNNGV. The V and J ends lost 3 bases and 0 bases respectively, with 17 bases between them. The CDR3 sequence is 18 residues long. CDR3 DNA: TGTGCCAGCAGCTTTGGCTTGTGGGGAGAGACGAACACCGGGGAGCTGTTTTTT. It specifies CASSFGLWGETNTGELFF.

This clonotype was seen repeatedly, ten times or more. The chain carries TRBV7-8 and TRBJ2-2, with 8 bases matching TRBD2. Germline V gene data show CDR1 as SGHVS and CDR2 as FQNEAQ. There are 15 residues in the CDR3. V shed 1 base, J shed 4 bases, and the junction held 2 bases outside the gene matches. This CDR3 is CASSLVAGPTGELFF. DNA of the CDR3: TGTGCCAGCAGCTTAGTAGCGGGGCCCACCGGGGAGCTGTTTTTT. Looking up the rest from reference TRBV7-8 and TRBJ2-2 gives the full variable domain: GAGVSQSPRYKVAKRGQDVALRCDPISGHVSLFWYQQALGQGPEFLTYFQNEAQLDKSGLPSDRFFAERPEGSVSTLKIQRTQQEDSAVYLCASSLVAGPTGELFFGEGSRLTVL.

This clonotype has only a few counts. The J gene is TRBJ2-5, the V gene TRBV10-3; 7 nucleotides match TRBD1. CDR3 length: 14 amino acids. Germline CDR1 ENHRY, CDR2 SYGVKD. Losses at the gene ends were 7 bases for V and 1 base for J; bases not matched to a gene: 6. The CDR3 coding sequence is TGTGCCATCAATTCGGGACAGACCCAAGAGACCCAGTACTTC. Translated: CAINSGQTQETQYF.

This clonotype occurred many times. V and J are TRBV6-1 and TRBJ1-1; TRBD1 might be the D (5 bases). CDR3 length: 14 residues. Germline-derived CDR1 and CDR2 are MNHNS and SASEGT. Trimming cost V 7 bases and J 1 base, with 13 bases left between them. The CDR3 loop is CASISPGTNTEAFF. CDR3 nucleotides: TGTGCCAGCATCTCACCCGGGACGAACACTGAAGCTTTCTTT.

This clonotype was counted ten times or more. The rearrangement joins TRBV7-8 to TRBJ1-2, with D uncertain. The germline CDR1 and CDR2 sequences are SGHVS and FQNEAQ. This CDR3 is 14 amino acids long. V was trimmed by 1 base and J by 0 bases, leaving 6 bases between them. The CDR3 is CASSLEQTNYGYTF. The CDR3, as DNA: TGTGCCAGCAGCTTAGAGCAGACTAACTATGGCTACACCTTC.

This clonotype was seen at least ten times. The V call is TRBV5-1, the J call TRBJ2-5, with unresolved D. Trimming took off 0 bases at V and 2 bases at J, with 11 bases between the two ends. This CDR3 spans 15 amino acids. The germline CDR1 and CDR2 sequences are SGHRS and YFSETQ. CDR3 in DNA: TGCGCCAGCAGCTTGGGTGGAGTTCGGCAAGAGACCCAGTACTTC. Its protein is CASSLGGVRQETQYF.

This clonotype was counted between two and nine times. The CDR3 spells CASSQEFTFGYTF. The CDR3 DNA is TGCGCCAGCAGCCAAGAATTCACTTTTGGCTACACCTTC. This rearrangement joins TRBV4-3 to TRBJ1-2; D unresolved. V was clipped by 0 bases and J by 7 bases, with 9 bases between them. CDR1 is LGHNA, CDR2 YSLEER, per germline. The CDR3 contains 13 residues.

In its sample, this clonotype was seen many times. The rearrangement links TRBV28 to TRBJ1-5; 7 bases match TRBD1. The CDR3 spans 16 residues. Germline CDR1 reads MDHEN; CDR2 reads SYDVKM. Trimming took 5 bases from V and 6 from J; bases not matched to a gene: 13. CDR3 in amino acids: CASSPGGEGVGQPQHF. In DNA, the CDR3 is TGTGCCAGCAGTCCAGGGGGAGAGGGTGTGGGTCAGCCCCAGCATTTT.

This clonotype showed up many times. The chain combines TRBV20-1 with TRBJ2-7, with 9 nucleotides matching TRBD2. The CDR3 consists of 12 residues. Germline trimming cut 7 bases from V and 4 bases from J; bases unmatched to any gene: 5. CDR1 and CDR2 from the germline V gene are DFQATT and SNEGSKA (reference sequence). The CDR3 sequence: CSVSGSMYEQYF. The CDR3 DNA sequence: TGCAGTGTTAGCGGGAGTATGTACGAGCAGTACTTC.

This clonotype was found many times. J is TRBJ2-6 and V is TRBV7-9; the D gene could be TRBD1 or TRBD2 (5 bases each). V lost 5 bases and J 0 bases, leaving 14 bases between the germline ends. The CDR3 has 17 residues. The germline CDR1 and CDR2 sequences are SEHNR and FQNEAQ (reference sequence). The CDR3 spells CASSPRRGNSGANVLTF. CDR3 nucleotide sequence: TGTGCCAGCAGCCCCCGTCGGGGCAACTCTGGGGCCAACGTCCTGACTTTC.

This clonotype was seen ten or more times. The chain has TRBV25-1 and TRBJ2-7; maybe TRBD1 (5 bases). The germline CDR1 and CDR2 sequences are MGHDK and SYGVNS. Trimming left V 5 bases short and J 7 bases short, with 12 bases between. The CDR3 is 12 residues long. The CDR3 spells CASSWGGVEQYF. The CDR3 region has the DNA TGTGCCAGCAGTTGGGGCGGCGTGGAGCAGTACTTC.

On this clonotype: A junction boundary mismatches the germline segment, possibly from a read error. This chain links TRBV6-2 or TRBV6-3 with TRBJ2-7; D possibly corresponds to TRBD2 (5 bases). CDR1 MNHEY and CDR2 SVGEGT come from the germline V gene. The CDR3 consists of 13 residues. In DNA form, the CDR3 reads TGTGCCAGCAGTTCTCGAGGGAGCTACGATCAGTACTTC. This gives the protein CASSSRGSYDQYF.

This clonotype has only a few counts. V gene TRBV3-1 combines with J gene TRBJ2-7; D tentatively reads TRBD1 or TRBD2 (5 bases each). The length of the CDR3 is 13 residues. Germline V CDR1 and CDR2: LGHDT, YNNKEL (reference sequence). V was pared by 4 bases and J by 3 bases, with 10 bases between. The CDR3 DNA reads TGTGCCAGCAGCCCTGAGAGGGGCTACGAGCAGTACTTC. Protein product: CASSPERGYEQYF.

This clonotype was seen ten or more times. V is TRBV20-1 and J is TRBJ2-7, with 11 bases aligning to TRBD2. This CDR3 has 14 amino acids. The germline gives CDR1 DFQATT, CDR2 SNEGSKA (reference sequence). The ends lost 2 bases at V and 3 bases at J; junction bases unmatched: 3. The CDR3 nucleotides are TGCAGTGCTAGACCGGGACTAGCGGACTACGAGCAGTACTTC. It yields the protein CSARPGLADYEQYF.

This clonotype was counted only a few times. The gene calls are TRBV4-1 and TRBJ1-3; no clear D gene. Germline assignment: CDR1 MGHRA and CDR2 YSYEKL. The CDR3 length is 17 residues. V was clipped by 4 bases and J by 0 bases, with 16 bases between them. CDR3 loop: CASSPTPISNSGNTIYF. The CDR3 nucleotides are TGCGCCAGCAGCCCAACCCCAATTTCAAACTCTGGAAACACCATATATTTT.

The table lists this clonotype with many counts. The genes are TRBV6-5 and TRBJ1-1; maybe TRBD1 (5 bases). Germline-derived CDR1 and CDR2 are MNHEY and SVGAGI. The V gene lost 2 bases and the J gene lost 0 bases, with 10 bases spanning the gap. This CDR3 has 15 amino acids. CDR3 sequence: CASSYEGTMNTEAFF. DNA of the CDR3: TGTGCCAGCAGTTACGAAGGGACCATGAACACTGAAGCTTTCTTT.